The sequence of this T cell receptor beta chain was determined in a study of T cell responses to AZD1222 COVID-19 vaccine. Germline V gene lookup returns CDR1 MDHEN and CDR2 SYDVKM. Trimming cost V 3 bases and J 13 bases; bases outside gene matches: 20. The CDR3 extends over 16 amino acids. Profiled with immunoSEQ multiplex PCR; TCRdb holds only in-frame clones, not every one. The data show fewer than 200,000 clones, roughly 94% seen once. In this sample, this clone turned up a few times. The chain carries TRBV28 and TRBJ1-2; TRBD1 agrees at 7 bases. This receptor was obtained from an adult in good health. The source material was peripheral blood, sampled on day 0 of MenACWY control vaccination. DNA for the CDR3: TGTGCCAGCAGTTTGTCGGACAGGTCGCGCGGGTGGTACTCCACCTTC. Amino acid sequence: CASSLSDRSRGWYSTF.